This is a list of T cell receptor beta chains from one sample in a study of T cell responses to AZD1222 COVID-19 vaccine. Produced via immunoSEQ multiplex PCR; TCRdb's table is partial and in-frame only. Here the sample spans 110,000 to 150,000 clones, more than 85% being singletons. The source material was peripheral blood, sampled after recovery from COVID-19. The receptors originated from an adult who had recovered from COVID-19. Both conserved end residues are part of each CDR3. Each record gives: D gene, clone size, V gene, J gene, CDR3 DNA, CDR3 protein. D genes are given only for firm matches. Clone size appears in some rows only: once, few, many, or a class for an expanded clone.

-	-	TRBV30	TRBJ2-7	TGTGCCTGGACAGGCGCCTACGAGCAGTACTTC	CAWTGAYEQYF
TRBD1	-	TRBV19	TRBJ1-1	TGTGCCAGTAGTCATGACACCGGGACAGGGAACACTGAAGCTTTCTTT	CASSHDTGTGNTEAFF
TRBD2	few	TRBV6-5	TRBJ2-1	TGTGCCAGCAGCGATCTAGCGGAAGCTTACAATGAGCAGTTCTTC	CASSDLAEAYNEQFF
TRBD2	-	TRBV6-5	TRBJ2-7	TGTGCCAGCAGTTACTCCCCGGGTAGCGGGATATACGAGCAGTACTTC	CASSYSPGSGIYEQYF
-	-	TRBV21-1	TRBJ2-5	TGTGCCAGCGGAGTTAATGCCCGTCTCAGAGAGACCCAGTACTTC	CASGVNARLRETQYF
-	-	TRBV2	TRBJ2-5	TGTGCCAGCAGCTCGGACAGAGAGACCCAGTACTTC	CASSSDRETQYF
-	-	TRBV28	TRBJ1-2	TGTGCCAGCAGTTTCGATAGGTATGGCTACACCTTC	CASSFDRYGYTF
-	-	TRBV9	TRBJ2-7	TGTGCCAGCAGCGTTGATAGCTCCTACGAGCAGTACTTC	CASSVDSSYEQYF
-	once	TRBV9	TRBJ1-6	TGTGCCAGCAGCGTAGGGTCAGGGCGTTCACTTAGGTCACCCCTCCACTTT	CASSVGSGRSLRSPLHF
-	-	TRBV24-1	TRBJ2-5	TGTGCCACCAGTGATTTGAAACAACAAGAGACCCAGTACTTC	CATSDLKQQETQYF
-	-	TRBV4-1	TRBJ1-1	TGCGCCAGCAGCCAAGATCGGCGGCGAGAGGGGGACACTGAAGCTTTCTTT	CASSQDRRREGDTEAFF
-	-	TRBV28	TRBJ1-5	TGTGCCAGCAGTTGGGCAGGGAAATCCGACAATCAGCCCCAGCATTTT	CASSWAGKSDNQPQHF
-	-	TRBV7-3	TRBJ2-5	TGTGCCAGCAGCTTAGAGGGACGTGGAGGGGAGACCCAGTACTTC	CASSLEGRGGETQYF
-	-	TRBV6-5	TRBJ1-6	TGTGCCAGCCTCGGGGCAGGGCGGAATTCACCCCTCCACTTT	CASLGAGRNSPLHF
-	-	TRBV6-2/TRBV6-3	TRBJ1-2	TGTGCCAGCAGTGCGGGCCCAGGGTATGGCTATGGCTACACCTTC	CASSAGPGYGYGYTF
-	once	TRBV11-2	TRBJ2-1	TGTGCCAGCAGCTTAAACGTTTACAATGAGCAGTTCTTC	CASSLNVYNEQFF